A single sample gave rise to the 10 T cell receptor beta chains below, sequenced in a study of T cells in Graves' hyperthyroidism and ophthalmopathy. TCR beta CDR3 regions were amplified from RNA transcripts. During a first-round RT-PCR of the TCR CDR3, the HTBI primer set was used. One entry per CDR3 protein results from TCRdb running MiXCR on the multiplex PCR reads. The sample lists under 400,000 distinct CDR3 sequences; around 20% were seen once. Sample: blood. The source is a woman in her forties or fifties with Graves' hyperthyroidism.

In this sample, this clonotype turned up many times. The V and J genes are TRBV24-1 and TRBJ1-2; D not resolved. The V end was cut by 7 bases, the J end by 7 bases, with 15 bases between. Germline CDR1 reads KGHDR; CDR2 reads SFDVKD. The CDR3 length is 13 residues. CDR3 in DNA: TGTGCCACCAGGAAGGAGGCCAGTGGTGGCTACACCTTC. The encoded protein is CATRKEASGGYTF.

This clonotype occurred many times. The chain joins TRBV28 to TRBJ2-2; 7 bases agree with TRBD1. The CDR3 loop spans 16 amino acids. V was clipped by 3 bases and J by 3 bases; unmatched bases: 7. The V gene's germline CDR1 is MDHEN and CDR2 SYDVKM. The CDR3 here is CASSFQGDIDTGELFF. DNA for the CDR3: TGTGCCAGCAGTTTCCAGGGGGACATCGACACCGGGGAGCTGTTTTTT.

This clonotype was counted only a few times. The V call is TRBV6-1, the J call TRBJ2-2; D assignment may be TRBD1 or TRBD2 (5 bases each). Trimming took off 2 bases at V and 6 bases at J, with 7 bases between the two ends. The CDR3 has 13 residues. The germline V gene has CDR1 MNHNS and CDR2 SASEGT. The CDR3 sequence is CASSEWGSGELFF. CDR3 nucleotide sequence: TGTGCCAGCAGTGAATGGGGGTCCGGGGAGCTGTTTTTT.

This clonotype was observed many times. The J gene is TRBJ2-5, the V gene TRBV20-1; D call uncertain. Trimming left V 1 base short and J 4 bases short, with 7 bases between. Looked up from germline, CDR1 is DFQATT and CDR2 is SNEGSKA (reference sequence). The CDR3 is 12 amino acids. CDR3 amino acids: CSARAEIETQYF. Here the CDR3 DNA reads TGCAGTGCTAGAGCAGAGATAGAGACCCAGTACTTC.

This clonotype was counted at least ten times. J is TRBJ2-7 and V is TRBV7-9; no reliable D call. Trimming left V 5 bases short and J 2 bases short, with 19 bases between. The CDR3 sequence is 16 residues long. CDR1 and CDR2 (germline): SEHNR, FQNEAQ (reference sequence). CDR3 sequence reads: CASSPKTFPSTYEQYF. The CDR3 DNA follows: TGTGCCAGCAGCCCTAAGACTTTTCCCTCCACCTACGAGCAGTACTTC.

This clonotype came up a few times. V gene TRBV6-1 combines with J gene TRBJ1-4; TRBD1 is a possible D gene (6 bases). The CDR3 runs to 14 residues. Germline values: CDR1 MNHNS, CDR2 SASEGT. Trimming took 6 bases from V and 10 from J, leaving 18 bases between them. In DNA form, the CDR3 reads TGTGCCAGCAGGGAGGACGGGAAGGGGGGAAAACTGTTTTTT. Translation gives CASREDGKGGKLFF.

Comments on this clonotype: This clone may be a read error of a much larger clone one base away. The gene calls are TRBV10-3 and TRBJ2-7; TRBD1 is a possible D gene (6 bases). From germline, CDR1 is ENHRY and CDR2 SYGVKD. The CDR3 extends over 14 amino acids. The V gene lost 7 bases and the J gene lost 1 base, with 14 bases spanning the gap. The CDR3 nucleotides read TGTGCCATCAAGCCCCGACAGGATTCCTACGAGCAGTACTTC. As protein: CAIKPRQDSYEQYF.

This chain connects TRBV5-6 to TRBJ2-4; D not certain. CDR3 length: 14 residues. Germline CDR1 and CDR2: SGHDT and YYEEEE. V dropped 0 bases and J dropped 4 bases, with 8 bases sitting between them. CDR3 sequence (DNA): TGTGCCAGCAGCTTGGTGGTAGCTAAAAACATTCAGTACTTC. As protein: CASSLVVAKNIQYF. Drawing the rest from reference TRBV5-6 and TRBJ2-4, the complete variable domain is DAGVTQSPTHLIKTRGQQVTLRCSPKSGHDTVSWYQQALGQGPQFIFQYYEEEERQRGNFPDRFSGHQFPNYSSELNVNALLLGDSALYLCASSLVVAKNIQYFGAGTRLSVL.

This clonotype was recorded at least ten times. The chain is built from TRBV6-1 and TRBJ2-7; 9 positions agree with TRBD2. V lost 7 bases and J lost 7; bases outside the gene matches: 11. The CDR3 loop spans 14 amino acids. Looked up from germline, CDR1 is MNHNS and CDR2 is SASEGT. In nucleotides, the CDR3 is TGTGCCAGCAATCCCGGGACTAGCCTCTGGGAGCAGTACTTC. It is translated as CASNPGTSLWEQYF.

This clonotype came up many times. The rearrangement joins TRBV5-1 to TRBJ2-3; 7 bases align to TRBD2. CDR1 is SGHRS and CDR2 is YFSETQ in the germline V gene. With V trimmed by 2 bases and J by 2 bases, 5 bases remained unmatched. This CDR3 contains 15 residues. CDR3 sequence: CASSFTGGITDTQYF. DNA for the CDR3: TGCGCCAGCAGCTTTACGGGGGGAATCACAGATACGCAGTATTTT.